The clone carrying this T cell receptor (beta chain) came up many times. Its cognate antigen is unknown. These data are taken from a study of CD8 T cells in ankylosing spondylitis. General study points: Seemingly distinctive of ankylosing spondylitis blood was a TCR beta motif formed by eight highly homologous variants.

TCR beta libraries were made by quantitative 5'-RACE with molecular barcodes. TCRdb recomputed calls from the 5' RACE reads with MiXCR, one row per CDR3 protein. The sample yields about 300,000 distinct CDR3 sequences, 11% seen once. Germline V lookup: CDR1 DFQATT, CDR2 SNEGSKA (reference sequence). CDR3 length equals 14 residues. The ends lost 5 bases at V and 7 bases at J; junction bases unmatched: 12. This chain uses TRBV20-1 with TRBJ2-7, with 9 positions matching TRBD1. The sample consisted of blood, either unsorted or a sorted T cell fraction (not recorded which). The receptor's source is a female donor with ankylosing spondylitis or in good health (not recorded which). The CDR3 reads CSASSGTGSVEQYF. In DNA, the CDR3 is TGCAGTGCTTCCAGCGGGACAGGGTCTGTGGAGCAGTACTTC.